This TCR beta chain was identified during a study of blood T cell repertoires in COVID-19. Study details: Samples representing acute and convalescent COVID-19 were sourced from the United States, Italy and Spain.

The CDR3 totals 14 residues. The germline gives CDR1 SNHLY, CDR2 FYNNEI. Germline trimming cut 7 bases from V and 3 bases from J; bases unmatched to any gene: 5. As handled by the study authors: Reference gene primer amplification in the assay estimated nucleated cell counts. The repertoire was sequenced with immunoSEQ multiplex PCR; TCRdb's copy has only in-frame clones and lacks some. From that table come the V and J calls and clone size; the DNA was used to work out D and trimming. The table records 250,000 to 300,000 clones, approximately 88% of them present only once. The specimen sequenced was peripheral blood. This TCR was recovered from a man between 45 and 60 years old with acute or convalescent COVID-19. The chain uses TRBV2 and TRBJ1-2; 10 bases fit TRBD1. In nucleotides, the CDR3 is TGTGCCAGCACCGACAGGGGGCGCGACTATGGCTACACCTTC. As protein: CASTDRGRDYGYTF. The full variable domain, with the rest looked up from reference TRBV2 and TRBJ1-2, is EPEVTQTPSHQVTQMGQEVILRCVPISNHLYFYWYRQILGQKVEFLVSFYNNEISEKSEIFDDQFSVERPDGSNFTLKIRSTKLEDSAMYFCASTDRGRDYGYTFGSGTRLTVV.